The entry below describes one T cell receptor (beta chain). Its cognate antigen has yet to be identified. No qualities accompany the bases; no much larger clone lies one base away. The sample was run on an Illumina NovaSeq 6000. TCRalpha and TCRbeta cDNA libraries were built by 5'RACE with constant-segment primers, adding sample barcodes and unique molecular identifiers. RNA was extracted from every sample with Trizol reagent. Library amplification was performed in two PCR steps, and a second sample barcode and Illumina TruSeq adapters were introduced in the second step. Libraries were sequenced on an Illumina NovaSeq with 2 x 150 bp paired-end reads. Per the authors' processing: Reads were demultiplexed and collapsed into UMI-guided consensus sequences with migec v1.2.7. Using mixcr v2.1.11, UMI consensuses were aligned to TRA and TRB V and J templates and then assembled into clonotypes. A clonotype was counted as expanded or contracted only if both edgeR and NoisET called the change significant, with noise models trained on biological replicates. edgeR calls used a false discovery rate-adjusted p below 0.01 and a log2 fold-change threshold of 1. PCA with hierarchical clustering of max-normalized trajectories of the 1000 most abundant clonotypes was used as exploratory dynamics analysis. Separately sequenced CD4+ and CD8+ repertoires were used to assign the CD4 or CD8 phenotype of responding clones. TCRdb reran the public reads through fastp at Q25 and MiXCR, keeping productive beta chains. Merged by CDR3 protein, the rows form single entries marked with the most common genes and DNA. TCRdb, rather than the study authors, made the V and J calls. The sample profile shows around 510,000 distinct CDR3 sequences; about a fifth of them were found once. Approximately 8% of the sample goes to the ten largest clones.

The data are from a study of T-cell memory formation after mild COVID-19 (dated by TCRdb to the early 2020s). About the full investigation: Most TCR sequence clusters were specific to one of the two donors. T-cell clones expanding and contracting after mild COVID-19 in a couple of donors were tracked by longitudinal TCRalpha and TCRbeta repertoire sequencing. Two young, previously healthy adult volunteers, one female and one male, were included in the cohort.

The paper as a whole reports these results and caveats: Clones contracting from day 15 to 85 had balanced CD4/CD8 phenotypes, while a second wave expanding from day 15 to 37 was biased towards CD4+. Contracting CD4+ clones were found mainly in CM and EM memory subsets, while CD8+ clones were enriched in EMRA. Some responding clones were found in pre-infection memory, which suggests that pre-existing cross-reactive memory T cells took part in the SARS-CoV-2 response. The second-wave clones that peaked on day 37 were not confirmed to be SARS-CoV-2 specific. The study included only a couple of mild cases, and larger cohorts that include severe cases with pre-infection samples were judged to be necessary.

PBMCs were isolated by Ficoll-Paque density gradient centrifugation. The CDR3, cysteine through phenylalanine, is 16 amino acids long. The retained sequence is limited to the CDR3, 48 bases, with the frame set at the first base. For CDR1 and CDR2, the germline V gene (reference sequence) lists LNHDA and SQIVND. V has 6 bases trimmed and J has 0 bases trimmed; junction bases matching no gene number 7. Material for sequencing was PBMCs or a T cell subset sorted from them (not recorded which). The sequence derives from an adult woman who had mild COVID-19 (a few samples of this study predate the infection). The sample titles of this study are shuffled in the database, so cell type and time point are left out; the donor was told from shared clones. This chain joins TRBV19 to TRBJ2-7; TRBD2 aligns with 11 central bases. The DNA sequence reads TGTGCCAGTAGGCCGTCTAGCGGGGGGATCTCCTACGAGCAGTACTTC. This codes for CASRPSSGGISYEQYF.